This TCR beta chain stems from a study of cytomegalovirus exposure and HLA in healthy donors (dated by TCRdb to about 2017). Context from the whole study: An earlier analysis of 587 of the donors reported 276 Gb of sequence data and 117 million unique TCR beta sequences obtained from about 200 million T cells. The number of donors typed differed by locus, with 629-630 for A, B, C, DRB1 and DQB1, roughly 520 for DQA1, over 600 for DPA1, and 472 for DPB1. Donor age, sex, ethnicity and CMV serostatus were compiled alongside the repertoire data. Besides the first cohort of approximately 710 subjects, a separate validation cohort made up of 120 different subjects was used. An early release that covered 500 to 800 HLA-typed donors contained about 300 gigabases of sequencing data and 85 million to 100 million unique TCR sequences. A later analysis re-examined previously published TCR beta repertoires from about 700 donors and added high-resolution HLA genotyping to investigate patterns of TCR occurrence. The T cell repertoires of 670 or so subjects were profiled by immunosequencing and related to cytomegalovirus serostatus. HLA typing included class I and class II loci at four-digit resolution. Across some 400 genotyped donors of the cohort, an average of about 250,000 unique TCR beta nucleotide sequences per donor were sequenced, and roughly a sixth of those sequences were non-productive. The genetic ancestry cluster associated with self-reported Caucasian donors included 81% of the roughly 400 genotyped donors. The study combined high-throughput TCR immunosequencing, statistical association of individual TCRs with disease status, and machine learning to predict cytomegalovirus infection status. Because of strong linkage in the cohort, roughly 5 DR-DQ haplotypes were treated as single units for association and clustering. In the later analysis, no new phenotypic data were used to find candidate immune exposures; instead, reliance was placed on TCR beta sequences and their occurrence across donors. The study aimed to test whether cataloging public T cell receptors could reveal signatures of past pathogen exposure. Genome-wide SNP genotypes for about 65% of the roughly 670 donors were used in a later genetic analysis, which treated that subset as a discovery cohort. To decide whether each TCR beta V gene segment behaved as functional or pseudogenic, an earlier analysis of some 600 of the donors relied on high-throughput TCR beta sequencing. Every repertoire in the discovery cohort had been generated on one and the same sequencing platform. The paper's findings and limits, for the study overall: Correlated functional status among segregating V segments might be attributable to linkage disequilibrium, but an unknown experimental factor could not be ruled out. The 87-base-pair reads could not distinguish some IMGT-functional V segments, including TRBV6-2 and TRBV6-3, so those segments were excluded. A later analysis found that TCR association rates varied across HLA loci, with DRB1 alleles showing the most associated TCRs and HLA-C alleles the fewest. A few of the identified cytomegalovirus-associated TCR beta chains were confirmed in vitro to be specific for cytomegalovirus antigens. Strong co-occurrence of HLA alleles, especially DR and DQ, made assigning TCR associations to individual alleles difficult. A cluster of highly shared sequence variants was judged likely to represent a technical artifact of the sequencing pipeline. A later genetic analysis associated a missense DCLRE1C variant with V-gene and J-gene trimming of TCR beta chains, and an independent cohort replicated the association. Presence/absence analyses assumed roughly uniform sequencing depth across donors, an assumption that may not hold. A total of roughly 160 TCR beta chains were listed by the study as associated with cytomegalovirus. Only TCR beta chains were sequenced in this cohort, and the absence of alpha or paired-chain data limited detectable features. The authors suggested that the approach could potentially be generalized to other disease states and immunological phenotypes. Because some donors lacked HLA typing at each locus, the association tests relied only on the typed subset. Broadly in line with IMGT annotations, most TCR beta V segments showed up in productive rearrangements about 87% or about 30% of the time in an earlier analysis of several hundred of the donors. In a later analysis, more than 15,000 TCR beta sequences were associated with specific HLA alleles at a false discovery rate of 0.05. While some public TCRs were present in many individuals, most TCR sequences turned up only very rarely across donors. A later genetic analysis reported fewer N-insertions in productive TCRs among donors in an Asian-associated ancestry cluster than the roughly 700-donor mean. According to a later analysis, parvovirus B19, influenza, CMV and Epstein-Barr virus appeared linked to several top co-occurrence clusters. A further reported finding was that TCR beta sequences accurately predicted the HLA-A and HLA-B alleles for most subjects in the first cohort. Around 16 rarely observed V segments, including chromosome 9 orphons, were excluded from the earlier analysis of approximately 500 of the donors because counts were too low. CMV serostatus was the only immune exposure information available for the cohort. In a later analysis, HLA-associated TCR beta chains were found to be more clonally expanded and to have lower generation probabilities than equally common non-associated chains. Cytomegalovirus status was reported to be diagnosed by the classifier with high specificity and sensitivity in both the original and validation cohorts. According to a later analysis, most CMV-associated TCR beta chains appeared to be HLA-restricted, and the HLA associations seemed to be driven largely by CMV exposure.

This clone has a handful of counts. Its binding antigen is unknown. It has no much larger one-base neighbor in the sample; base qualities were not kept. The receptor library was made with the immunoSEQ multiplex PCR assay. For the multiplex PCR, a mixture combining 60 forward primers for TCR Vbeta segments and 13 reverse primers for TCR Jbeta segments was used. The CDR3 region of rearranged TCR beta genes was amplified from genomic DNA with a multiplex PCR assay. The Illumina HiSeq System was used to sequence the amplified TCR beta libraries as 87-base-pair reads. As for the original processing: A later analysis tallied 70 million to 100 million unique TCR beta chains across the roughly 610 repertoires, and about 10 million of those chains were shared by two or more donors. To remove PCR and sequencing errors, raw reads were error-corrected and collapsed into unique sequences using a nearest-neighbor algorithm that merged closely related sequences. To assign V, D and J gene segments, CDR3 sequences were aligned to IMGT reference sequences. For a sequence to be retained, at least a six-nucleotide match to both a V gene segment and a J gene segment was required. A rearrangement was called productive if the CDR3 had no stop codons and remained in frame with V and J, and every other rearrangement was called non-productive. CDR3 was defined according to IMGT convention as the region running from the second conserved V-encoded cysteine to the conserved J-encoded phenylalanine. The earlier analysis of about 530 of the donors excluded any sequence lacking an unambiguous match to a single V gene segment. An earlier analysis of fewer than 650 of the donors classified V segments as functional when productive rearrangements were above 56.7% and as segregating when the standard deviation between donors was above 5%. A statistical classification framework was built to diagnose cytomegalovirus status from the catalog of TCR beta chain sequences. In a later analysis, TCR nucleotide sequences were compared against IMGT/GENE-DB human TR gene sequences so that V and J genes could be assigned. The TCRdist pipeline was used in a later analysis to assign CDR3 sequences and most-parsimonious VDJ recombination scenarios. In a later analysis, every TCR beta chain was defined by the combination of its CDR3 amino acid sequence and its V-gene family, and reads without a unique V-gene family were dropped. As a way to deal with suspected cross-contamination and a sequencing artifact, a later analysis dropped approximately 570 nucleotide sequences that were highly shared and had low generation probability. In a later analysis, a clonal expansion index for each public chain was calculated from normalized within-repertoire ranks of inferred template counts. A later analysis computed generation probabilities with a VDJ recombination model fitted to out-of-frame rearrangements, and checked the results against IGoR. Hypergeometric tests were used in a later analysis to score TCR-TCR, TCR-HLA and TCR-CMV co-occurrence, with a repertoire-size bias correction applied to the TCR pairs. False discovery rates were estimated in a later analysis by permuting HLA or CMV assignments 20 times. In a later analysis, co-occurring TCRs were grouped with DBSCAN, and TCRdist sequence similarity was added when clustering was performed within HLA-allele-positive subsets. Co-occurrence clustering excluded repertoires with fewer than 30,000 or more than 120,000 public chains, plus five with anomalous nucleotide sharing. TCRdb provides this immuneACCESS table in a form limited to in-frame rearrangements. Some clones are lacking; in checked studies, under half of them reflect an unresolved V gene, and why the rest are absent is not known. That table is the source of V, J and clone size, and D and trimming were worked out from the DNA. The sample contains around 150,000 clones, around three quarters of them found a single time. Clones ranked in the top ten supply more than 2% of the sample.

The germline V gene sets CDR1 to SGHRS and CDR2 to YFSETQ. V is reduced by 4 bases and J by 1 base, leaving a spacing of 14 bases between them. The CDR3 runs 15 residues from the cysteine to the phenylalanine. Just CDR3 DNA is preserved here, 45 bases in frame from base 1. The cohort comprised fewer than 700 healthy bone marrow donors. All cohort members were sampled while nominally healthy, although unrecorded immune exposures were likely present. The donor tested CMV seropositive and was one of the 289 seropositive cohort members. A peripheral blood sample was collected from each donor, and TCR beta sequencing was performed on peripheral blood mononuclear cells. The Qiagen DNeasy Blood Extraction Kit was used to extract genomic DNA from the blood cell samples.

The chain couples TRBV5-1 to TRBJ1-2, with the D gene not confidently named. The sequencing input was PBMCs. This TCR derives from a man between 50 and 59 years old in good health and CMV-seropositive. The DNA sequence is given as TGCGCCAGCAGCAGGCTGCCGGGAGATAACTATGGCTACACCTTC. The translation is CASSRLPGDNYGYTF.